This T cell receptor beta chain appears in the sequencing data of a study of blood T cells in healthy people across ages. The study, taken as a whole, reports: With naive T cell percentage, TCR beta diversity showed a strong correlation. Diversity figures derived from one million T cells were judged to underestimate the true value.

A J-beta primer mix and a sample-barcoded 5' primer were used in a second PCR of about 7 to 12 cycles. Every cDNA molecule bore a tag from a template-switch adaptor containing 12 random nucleotides. MiXCR was run by TCRdb on the 5' RACE reads, yielding one entry per CDR3 protein. The sample records some 1.7 million distinct CDR3 sequences, 28% being singletons. Germline loops: CDR1 MNHNY, CDR2 SVGAGI (reference sequence). V was pared by 7 bases and J by 2 bases, with 21 bases between. The CDR3 spans 16 residues. This clonotype turned up a few times. What it binds is not known. This chain connects TRBV6-6 to TRBJ2-7; no firm D call. The sequenced sample consisted of blood. This receptor was obtained from a woman aged 25 to 39 in good health. CDR3 DNA sequence: TGTGCCAGCACCAACAGACTCATCCTACCTCCCTACGAGCAGTACTTC. This sequence encodes CASTNRLILPPYEQYF.